Below, 32 T cell receptor beta chains from the same sample are listed, as sequenced in a study of blood T cells in healthy people across ages. The second PCR ran roughly 7 to 12 cycles with a sample-barcoded 5' primer and J-beta primers. TCRdb re-called the 5' RACE reads through MiXCR, storing one row per CDR3 protein. The table lists roughly 1.7 million distinct CDR3 sequences, about 31% of them singletons, with around 11% in the top ten. Sequencing was done on a sample of blood. Source of these receptors: a woman under 40 in good health.

This clonotype was observed a few times. The rearrangement uses TRBV20-1 and TRBJ1-2; D unresolved. Trimming stripped 0 bases from V and 5 bases from J, with 16 bases between. The CDR3 sequence is 15 residues long. Germline-derived CDR1 and CDR2 are DFQATT and SNEGSKA (reference sequence). Here the CDR3 reads CSARDPAQAPYGYTF. DNA of the CDR3: TGCAGTGCTAGAGACCCGGCCCAGGCTCCTTATGGCTACACCTTC.

V is TRBV12-3 or TRBV12-4 and J is TRBJ1-1; weak D call: TRBD1 (5 bases). This CDR3 has 13 residues. Trimming left V 4 bases short and J 7 bases short, with 13 bases between. This CDR3 reads CASSYGQESEAFF. The CDR3 bases are TGTGCCAGCAGTTATGGACAAGAAAGTGAAGCTTTCTTT.

This clonotype was counted many times. The chain employs TRBV6-1 and TRBJ2-1; no reliable D call. The V gene's germline CDR1 is MNHNS and CDR2 SASEGT. This CDR3 contains 12 residues. V was pared by 5 bases and J by 7 bases, with 9 bases between. The CDR3: CASSWSQNEQFF. DNA of the CDR3: TGTGCCAGCAGTTGGTCACAGAATGAGCAGTTCTTC.

This clonotype was seen a handful of times. This chain uses TRBV7-3 with TRBJ1-2, with TRBD1 matching 8 bases. Germline-derived CDR1 and CDR2 are SGHTA and FQGTGA. The CDR3 length is 14 residues. Trimming took 2 bases from V and 4 from J; bases not matched to a gene: 3. Written as DNA, the CDR3 is TGTGCCAGCAGCTTAGTGGGGACAGGCTATGGCTACACCTTC. Translating it yields CASSLVGTGYGYTF.

The sample holds a few counts of this clonotype. CDR3 protein: CASSGDRGLGGYTF. The CDR3 nucleotides are TGTGCCAGCAGTGGAGACAGGGGGCTGGGAGGCTACACCTTC. The rearrangement uses TRBV6-1 and TRBJ1-2, with TRBD1 matching 10 bases. From germline, CDR1 is MNHNS and CDR2 SASEGT. After removal of 4 bases from V and 8 bases from J, the junction contained 7 bases not matched to a gene. The CDR3 is 14 residues long.

V and J are TRBV14 and TRBJ1-2, with D maybe TRBD1 (5 bases). V lost 0 bases to trimming and J lost 1 base, with 9 bases between them. The CDR3 is 15 amino acids. Germline CDR1 is SGHDN and CDR2 is FVKESK. CDR3: CASSQEGPRNYGYTF. The CDR3 DNA reads as TGTGCCAGCAGCCAAGAGGGACCTCGTAACTATGGCTACACCTTC.

The V and J genes are TRBV3-1 and TRBJ1-6; D ambiguous. Trimming removed 4 bases from V and 15 bases from J, with 16 bases in between. Germline V gene lookup returns CDR1 LGHDT and CDR2 YNNKEL (reference sequence). The CDR3 is 13 residues long. CDR3 DNA sequence: TGTGCCAGCAGCCTTCACGAGGGCACCAACCTCCACTTT. It codes for CASSLHEGTNLHF.

A few counts support this clonotype. The chain carries TRBV30 and TRBJ2-1; D not resolved. Germline V gene sequence: CDR1 GTSNPN, CDR2 SVGIG (reference sequence). The CDR3 covers 12 residues. The germline V and J ends were trimmed by 0 bases and 6 bases, with 6 bases remaining between them. The DNA of the CDR3 is TGTGCCTGGAGTGTAAATCTCAATGAGCAGTTCTTC. Protein: CAWSVNLNEQFF.

Comment on this clonotype: A junction end diverges from the germline sequence, so it may reflect a read error. This chain links TRBV25-1 with TRBJ1-2, with 8 bases identical to TRBD1. This CDR3 comprises 15 residues. Germline CDR1 reads MGHDK; CDR2 reads SYGVNS. CDR3 sequence (DNA): TGTGCCGGCAGTGAATCTTTCCAGGGGGCGCGTGGCTACACCTTC. Its translation: CAGSESFQGARGYTF.

The V call is TRBV18, the J call TRBJ2-7; 8 nucleotides match TRBD1. Trimming took 5 bases from V and 2 from J; bases not matched to a gene: 8. Looked up from germline, CDR1 is KGHSH and CDR2 is LQKENI. The CDR3 has 15 residues. CDR3 nucleotide sequence: TGTGCCAGCTCAACAAACAGGGGGGCCGCCTACGAGCAGTACTTC. It encodes CASSTNRGAAYEQYF.

The rearrangement joins TRBV30 to TRBJ1-1; 7 nucleotides line up with TRBD1. CDR3 length: 12 residues. In germline, CDR1 is GTSNPN, CDR2 SVGIG (reference sequence). The V and J ends lost 5 bases and 11 bases, in that order; junction bases with no gene match: 11. CDR3 sequence (DNA): TGTGCCTGGGCCCGGGACAGCCCGGATGCTTTCTTT. Translated, it gives CAWARDSPDAFF.

The J gene is TRBJ2-3, the V gene TRBV12-5, with TRBD1 identical over 8 bases. Trimming removed 2 bases from V and 1 base from J; junction bases left unmatched: 8. CDR1 LGHNT and CDR2 FRNRAP come from the germline V gene. The CDR3 sequence is 17 residues long. The CDR3 nucleotides read TGTGCTAGTGGTTTGACCCCCGGGACAGGACGCACAGATACGCAGTATTTT. The encoded protein is CASGLTPGTGRTDTQYF. Full variable domain (rest looked up from reference TRBV12-5 and TRBJ2-3): DARVTQTPRHKVTEMGQEVTMRCQPILGHNTVFWYRQTMMQGLELLAYFRNRAPLDDSGMPKDRFSAEMPDATLATLKIQPSEPRDSAVYFCASGLTPGTGRTDTQYFGPGTRLTVL.

With regard to this clonotype: An end of the junction differs from the germline gene, which may be a read error. J is TRBJ2-7 and V is TRBV18; 8 nucleotides match TRBD1. Looked up from germline, CDR1 is KGHSH and CDR2 is LQKENI. The CDR3 length is 17 residues. The CDR3: CASSPPGQGALSYEQYF. The DNA of the CDR3 is TGTGCCAGCTCTCCACCGGGCCAGGGGGCTTTATCGTACGAGCAGTACTTC. The full variable domain, its missing parts supplied by reference TRBV18 and TRBJ2-7, is NAGVMQNPRHLVRRRGQEARLRCSPMKGHSHVYWYRQLPEEGLKFMVYLQKENIIDESGMPKERFSAEFPKEGPSILRIQQVVRGDSAAYFCASSPPGQGALSYEQYFGPGTRLTVT.

This clonotype was counted a few times. The chain uses TRBV30 and TRBJ2-1, with TRBD2 identical over 10 bases. With 1 base clipped from V and 10 bases from J, the junction kept 4 bases outside the gene matches. CDR1 is GTSNPN and CDR2 is SVGIG in the germline V gene (reference sequence). CDR3 length: 13 residues. DNA for the CDR3: TGTGCCTGGAGTGGGGGACTAGCGTTCGAGCAGTTCTTC. Protein product: CAWSGGLAFEQFF. The full variable domain, completed using reference TRBV30 and TRBJ2-1, is SQTIHQWPATLVQPVGSPLSLECTVEGTSNPNLYWYRQAAGRGLQLLFYSVGIGQISSEVPQNLSASRPQDRQFILSSKKLLLSDSGFYLCAWSGGLAFEQFFGPGTRLTVL.

This chain uses TRBV7-9 with TRBJ2-3, with D unresolved. The CDR3 is made up of 14 amino acids. Germline CDR1 is SEHNR and CDR2 is FQNEAQ (reference sequence). Trimming removed 3 bases at V and 4 bases at J, with 11 bases between. The CDR3 here is CASSFPFGADTQYF. CDR3 sequence (DNA): TGTGCCAGCAGCTTCCCCTTTGGCGCAGATACGCAGTATTTT.

This clonotype was found many times. The chain links TRBV28 to TRBJ2-7; 13 bases are shared with TRBD2. The CDR3 extends over 15 amino acids. Unmatched junction bases numbered 5, after V lost 3 bases and J lost 6 bases. Germline CDR1 is MDHEN and CDR2 is SYDVKM. The CDR3 loop reads CASSLGLAGTSEQYF. For the CDR3, the DNA is TGTGCCAGCAGTTTGGGACTAGCGGGAACATCCGAGCAGTACTTC.

This clonotype appeared many times. The chain has TRBV29-1 and TRBJ2-5, with D tentatively TRBD2 (5 bases). The CDR3 loop spans 13 amino acids. The ends were cut back, 3 bases at V and 3 bases at J, with 11 bases in the middle. The germline CDR1 and CDR2 sequences are SQVTM and ANQGSEA. The CDR3 protein is CSVDSTGKETQYF. The CDR3 nucleotides read TGCAGCGTTGATTCGACGGGGAAAGAGACCCAGTACTTC.

This clonotype was counted at least ten times. The rearrangement uses TRBV29-1 and TRBJ2-1, with a possible D match to TRBD1 (6 bases). The CDR3 length is 14 residues. Germline V gene lookup returns CDR1 SQVTM and CDR2 ANQGSEA. V lost 4 bases and J lost 7, with 17 bases in between. The CDR3 nucleotides are TGCAGCGTTGCCCACAGGGCTTTAGGGAATGAGCAGTTCTTC. Residues: CSVAHRALGNEQFF.

The table lists this clonotype with a few counts. This chain joins TRBV7-9 and TRBJ1-2, with 7 bases aligning to TRBD1. This CDR3 is 15 amino acids long. The V and J ends lost 5 bases and 3 bases, in that order; junction bases with no gene match: 9. The germline V gene has CDR1 SEHNR and CDR2 FQNEAQ (reference sequence). CDR3 bases: TGTGCCAGCAGCACCCAGGACAGGTGGGACTATGGCTACACCTTC. Residues: CASSTQDRWDYGYTF. The complete variable domain, with remaining parts taken from reference TRBV7-9 and TRBJ1-2, reads DTGVSQNPRHKITKRGQNVTFRCDPISEHNRLYWYRQTLGQGPEFLTYFQNEAQLEKSRLLSDRFSAERPKGSFSTLEIQRTEQGDSAMYLCASSTQDRWDYGYTFGSGTRLTVV.

The V call is TRBV4-2, the J call TRBJ1-2; TRBD1 aligns across 8 bases. This CDR3 has 16 amino acids. Germline V CDR1 and CDR2: LGHNA, YNFKEQ. The junction had 9 bases not matched to a gene; V was cut back by 1 base and J by 5 bases. CDR3 sequence reads: CASSQVEGQGGYGYTF. The CDR3 bases are TGTGCCAGCAGCCAAGTTGAAGGACAGGGCGGGTATGGCTACACCTTC.

The gene calls are TRBV5-1 and TRBJ2-7; D perhaps matches TRBD1 (6 bases). The V end was cut by 3 bases, the J end by 6 bases, with 16 bases between. CDR3 length equals 14 residues. Germline V gene data show CDR1 as SGHRS and CDR2 as YFSETQ. CDR3 in amino acids: CASSSGGGDREQYF. DNA for the CDR3: TGCGCCAGCAGCTCTGGGGGCGGAGACCGCGAGCAGTACTTC.

This clonotype showed up just a few times. The gene calls are TRBV10-3 and TRBJ2-1; 7 positions agree with TRBD2. V trimming: 10 bases; J trimming: 0 bases; junction bases outside the gene matches: 6. CDR3 length equals 14 residues. Germline CDR1 reads ENHRY; CDR2 reads SYGVKD. The CDR3 is CATTAGSSYNEQFF. The CDR3 DNA sequence: TGTGCCACAACAGCGGGAAGCTCCTACAATGAGCAGTTCTTC.

This clonotype has only one observation. The chain links TRBV27 to TRBJ2-1; TRBD2 matches 9 bases. Germline CDR1 is MNHEY and CDR2 is SMNVEV (reference sequence). J was trimmed by 7 bases and V by 10 bases; bases with no gene match: 11. This CDR3 is built from 14 residues. CDR3 region: CATRLAGARNEQFF. CDR3 bases: TGTGCCACCCGATTAGCGGGAGCGAGGAATGAGCAGTTCTTC.

This clonotype was counted between two and nine times. The chain links TRBV20-1 to TRBJ2-7, with D possibly being TRBD1 (6 bases). Trimming pared 6 bases from V and 5 bases from J, leaving 11 bases between. This CDR3 has 11 amino acids. CDR1 is DFQATT and CDR2 is SNEGSKA in the germline V gene (reference sequence). This CDR3 reads CSAETGNEQYF. The CDR3 coding sequence is TGCAGTGCCGAAACAGGGAACGAGCAGTACTTC.

This clonotype was seen more than once but under ten times. V and J are TRBV20-1 and TRBJ2-1; D call uncertain. V was shortened by 3 bases and J by 5 bases, with 11 bases between the two germline ends. CDR3 length equals 13 residues. Per germline, CDR1 DFQATT and CDR2 SNEGSKA (reference sequence). DNA for the CDR3: TGCAGTGCTAGGCCCTCGGCGGACAATGAGCAGTTCTTC. As protein: CSARPSADNEQFF.

The rearrangement links TRBV4-2 to TRBJ2-5; D is undetermined. This CDR3 has 13 residues. V lost 5 bases and J 3 bases, leaving 10 bases between the germline ends. Germline V gene sequence: CDR1 LGHNA, CDR2 YNFKEQ. The CDR3 sequence: CASSGNPKETQYF. The CDR3 DNA sequence: TGTGCCAGCAGCGGGAATCCAAAAGAGACCCAGTACTTC.

This clonotype was seen at least ten times. The V call is TRBV10-3, the J call TRBJ2-5; no clear D. Germline V lookup: CDR1 ENHRY, CDR2 SYGVKD. CDR3 size: 11 residues. Trimming removed 8 bases at V and 5 bases at J, with 9 bases between. Here the CDR3 DNA reads TGTGCCATCCGGGTGGGGGAGACCCAGTACTTC. Its protein is CAIRVGETQYF.

The gene calls are TRBV20-1 and TRBJ2-7, with D possibly being TRBD1 or TRBD2 (6 bases each). CDR1 and CDR2 from the germline V gene are DFQATT and SNEGSKA (reference sequence). This CDR3 has 15 residues. The V end lost 6 bases, the J end lost 0 bases, and 18 bases lay between the germline ends. Written as DNA, the CDR3 is TGCAGTGCCCGCCTGGAGGGGACATTCTCCTACGAGCAGTACTTC. Its translation: CSARLEGTFSYEQYF.

J is TRBJ2-7 and V is TRBV20-1; D is uncertain. Germline CDR1 and CDR2: DFQATT and SNEGSKA (reference sequence). This CDR3 is built from 13 residues. V dropped 3 bases and J dropped 3 bases, with 12 bases sitting between them. DNA for the CDR3: TGCAGTGCTAGGGGCAGGAGTTTCTACGAGCAGTACTTC. It yields the protein CSARGRSFYEQYF.

In this sample, this clonotype turned up a few times. This rearrangement joins TRBV6-6 to TRBJ1-2; weak D call: TRBD1 (5 bases). Germline V gives CDR1 MNHNY, CDR2 SVGAGI (reference sequence). Trimming removed 4 bases at V and 5 bases at J, with 14 bases between. There are 14 residues in the CDR3. CDR3 sequence: CASSSYDGAYGYTF. The CDR3 region has the DNA TGTGCCAGCAGTTCCTACGACGGGGCGTATGGCTACACCTTC.

The V gene is TRBV12-3 or TRBV12-4, the J gene TRBJ2-1; 10 nucleotides align to TRBD2. V was pared by 6 bases and J by 7 bases, with 12 bases of the junction left unmatched. The CDR3 covers 16 residues. The CDR3 loop is CASRHPRTSGDNEQFF. In nucleotides, the CDR3 is TGTGCCAGCAGGCATCCCCGGACTAGCGGCGATAATGAGCAGTTCTTC.

This rearrangement joins TRBV18 to TRBJ2-5; 8 bases align to TRBD1. Germline values: CDR1 KGHSH, CDR2 LQKENI. The junction had 7 bases not matched to a gene; V was cut back by 5 bases and J by 5 bases. This CDR3 is built from 14 residues. The CDR3 DNA follows: TGTGCCAGCTCAGCGTGGACAGGGAAGGAGACCCAGTACTTC. It encodes CASSAWTGKETQYF.